This T cell receptor (beta chain) was captured in a study of tumor-infiltrating lymphocytes in primary liver carcinoma. Overall study: Tumor lesions were T1-T3 N0M0 and spanned roughly 4 to 11 cm. Overall study results and limits: Since sampling was bulk and unsorted, CD4+ and CD8+ repertoires were not compared.

V shed 6 bases and J 8 bases; nucleotides not matched to a gene: 13. The CDR3 is 16 amino acids. A primer matching the constant region was used to make TCR beta cDNA from around 460 ng of total RNA. Library construction for TCR beta comprised three nested multiplex PCR rounds performed with slightly modified ARM-PCR. Rounds one and two of PCR, each of 10 cycles, were primed with TRBV1-TRBV30 forward primers and a C-beta reverse primer. Each CDR3 protein gets one entry after TCRdb re-called the multiplex PCR reads with MiXCR. The sample holds hundreds of thousands of distinct CDR3 sequences, roughly 60% seen once. Alongside blood RNA obtained from unsorted whole blood, germline DNA was also extracted. Before the surgical procedure, four milliliters of peripheral blood were collected. In this sample, this clonotype turned up a few times. Its antigen is still unknown.

This TCR was recovered from a woman aged 30 to 39 with primary liver carcinoma and hepatitis B virus infection. V usage is TRBV12-3 or TRBV12-4 and J usage is TRBJ1-6; 7 positions agree with TRBD1. The source material was peripheral blood. Written as DNA, the CDR3 is TGTGCCAGCAGGAGACAGGGTTCATCCTACTATTCACCCCTCCACTTT. This codes for CASRRQGSSYYSPLHF.